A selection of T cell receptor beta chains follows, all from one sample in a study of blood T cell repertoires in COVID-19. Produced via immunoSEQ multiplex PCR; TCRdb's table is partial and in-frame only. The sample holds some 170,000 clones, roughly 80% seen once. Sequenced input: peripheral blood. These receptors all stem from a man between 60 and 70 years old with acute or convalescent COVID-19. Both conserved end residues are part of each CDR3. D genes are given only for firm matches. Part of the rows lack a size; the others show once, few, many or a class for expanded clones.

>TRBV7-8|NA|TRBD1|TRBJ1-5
TGTGCCAGCAGCCGGACTACACTTGGGACAGGGGGACAGCCCCAGCATTTT
CASSRTTLGTGGQPQHF
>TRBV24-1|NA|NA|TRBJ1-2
TGTGCCACCAGTGATGGTGCAGGGGCGCAGGGGGGCTACACCTTC
CATSDGAGAQGGYTF
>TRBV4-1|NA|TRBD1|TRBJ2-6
TGCGCCAGCAGCTCAACCCTCTGGAACAGGGGGAGCTCTGGGGCCAACGTCCTGACTTTC
CASSSTLWNRGSSGANVLTF
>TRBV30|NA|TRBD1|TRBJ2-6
TGTGCCTGGAGTGGTCAGAGGGGGCCTGGGGCCAACGTCCTGACTTTC
CAWSGQRGPGANVLTF
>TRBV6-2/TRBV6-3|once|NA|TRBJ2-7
TGTGCCAGCAGTCACTCCATAGATCCCTACGAGCAGTACTTC
CASSHSIDPYEQYF
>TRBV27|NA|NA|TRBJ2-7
TGTGCCAGCAGTTTGAACCGGGACACCTACGAGCAGTACTTC
CASSLNRDTYEQYF
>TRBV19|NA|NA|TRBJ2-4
TGTGCCAGTAGTACAATAGATAGTAACAGGAACATTCAGTACTTC
CASSTIDSNRNIQYF
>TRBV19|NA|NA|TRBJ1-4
TGTGCCAGTAGTATAGAAGGCAGGTCGTCCGACGGTTCAAATGAAAAACTGTTTTTT
CASSIEGRSSDGSNEKLFF
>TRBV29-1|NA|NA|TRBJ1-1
TGCAGCGTTGGCAGGCAGAACACTGAAGCTTTCTTT
CSVGRQNTEAFF
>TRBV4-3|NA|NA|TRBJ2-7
TGCGCCAGCAGCCAGATCAGGGGATTCTACGAGCAGTACTTC
CASSQIRGFYEQYF
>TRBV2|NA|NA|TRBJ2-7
TGTGCCAGCAGTGAAGAGCGGTACGAGCAGTACTTC
CASSEERYEQYF
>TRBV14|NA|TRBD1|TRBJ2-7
TGTGCCAGCAGCCTGGGACAGGGGGTAGGCTACGAGCAGTACTTC
CASSLGQGVGYEQYF
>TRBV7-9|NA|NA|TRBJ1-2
TGTGCCAGCAGCCCCGTATTGCAGGGGTATGGCTACACCTTC
CASSPVLQGYGYTF
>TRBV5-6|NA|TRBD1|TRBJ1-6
TGTGCCAGCAGCGCGGGACAGAATTCACCCCTCCACTTT
CASSAGQNSPLHF
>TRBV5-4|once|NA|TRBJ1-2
TGTGCCAGCAGCTTGGATCCAGGGAAGGATGGCTACACCTTC
CASSLDPGKDGYTF
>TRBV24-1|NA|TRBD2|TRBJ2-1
TGTGCCACCAGCCCGCTAGCGGGGGGGGACAATGAGCAGTTCTTC
CATSPLAGGDNEQFF